Each of the 28 T cell receptor beta chains below was sequenced from the same sample in a study of patients and donors after allogeneic stem cell transplantation. TCRdb reanalysed the RT-PCR reads using MiXCR and keeps one entry per CDR3 protein. In the table there are about 160,000 distinct CDR3 sequences, 37% of which are singletons. Sequenced material: blood, either unsorted or a sorted T cell fraction (not recorded which). These receptors all come from a human donor who was either an allogeneic HSCT recipient or a stem cell or donor lymphocyte infusion donor (not recorded which). It is not recorded whose cells these are; they may come from a transplant donor.

This clonotype has a handful of counts. V is TRBV20-1 and J is TRBJ1-2, with unresolved D. Trimming removed 1 base at V and 2 bases at J, with 5 bases between. The germline gives CDR1 DFQATT, CDR2 SNEGSKA (reference sequence). The CDR3 totals 12 residues. Here the CDR3 reads CSARVSNYGYTF. In DNA, the CDR3 is TGCAGTGCTAGAGTGTCGAACTATGGCTACACCTTC.

The chain has TRBV12-3 or TRBV12-4 and TRBJ1-1; D gene unclear. The CDR3 sequence is 12 residues long. The V end was cut by 5 bases, the J end by 10 bases, with 14 bases between. The CDR3 is CASSPGDAGAFF. The CDR3 DNA reads TGTGCCAGCAGTCCCGGGGATGCTGGAGCTTTCTTT.

This clonotype was seen more than once but under ten times. This chain links TRBV20-1 with TRBJ1-5; D remains unclear. The V end was cut by 0 bases, the J end by 7 bases, with 19 bases between. Germline CDR1 DFQATT, CDR2 SNEGSKA (reference sequence). The CDR3 contains 16 residues. The CDR3 bases are TGCAGTGCTAGAGACCTTGGTCGCCTAGCACGCCAGCCCCAGCATTTT. Protein product: CSARDLGRLARQPQHF.

This clonotype was counted between two and nine times. The rearrangement uses TRBV7-2 and TRBJ1-6; D is unclear. Germline CDR1 SGHTA, CDR2 FQGNSA. V shed 3 bases and J shed 13 bases, with 10 bases lying between them. The CDR3 contains 12 residues. The CDR3 nucleotides are TGTGCCAGCAGCTTCACAGTTCTGCCCCTCCACTTT. As protein: CASSFTVLPLHF.

This clonotype has only a few counts. The V gene is TRBV12-3 or TRBV12-4, the J gene TRBJ2-3, with 8 nucleotides matching TRBD2. The CDR3 has 14 amino acids. V dropped 6 bases and J dropped 4; count of bases not matched to a gene: 6. CDR3 region: CASRATSAADTQYF. Written as DNA, the CDR3 is TGTGCCAGCAGAGCGACTAGCGCGGCAGATACGCAGTATTTT.

The chain is built from TRBV28 and TRBJ1-2; possible D gene TRBD1, 5 bases. The ends were cut back, 5 bases at V and 1 base at J, with 11 bases in the middle. CDR1 and CDR2 from the germline V gene are MDHEN and SYDVKM. The CDR3 loop spans 14 amino acids. CDR3 DNA sequence: TGTGCCAGCAGTAGCATCAGGGTTAACTATGGCTACACCTTC. It specifies CASSSIRVNYGYTF.

The sample holds a few counts of this clonotype. The gene calls are TRBV5-1 and TRBJ1-1; tentatively, D is TRBD1 (5 bases). V was pared by 4 bases and J by 6 bases, with 10 bases between. Germline lookup yields CDR1 SGHRS and CDR2 YFSETQ. This CDR3 contains 12 residues. CDR3 region: CASSPLGAEAFF. CDR3 in DNA: TGCGCCAGCAGCCCGTTGGGGGCTGAAGCTTTCTTT.

The chain recombines TRBV2 with TRBJ1-5; 9 bases line up with TRBD1. The germline V gene has CDR1 SNHLY and CDR2 FYNNEI. J lost 7 bases, V lost 8 bases, and 15 bases had no gene match. The CDR3 length is 16 residues. The CDR3 DNA reads as TGTGCCAGCTACCGGGACAGGGAGGCTCCGGGCCAGCCCCAGCATTTT. Its protein product is CASYRDREAPGQPQHF.

The chain couples TRBV12-3 or TRBV12-4 to TRBJ1-6, with a tentative D call TRBD1 (6 bases). CDR3 size: 15 residues. Trimming took off 1 base at V and 7 bases at J, with 11 bases between the two ends. For the CDR3, the DNA is TGTGCCAGCAGTTTAGGTGGGGGCCAAAATTCACCCCTCCACTTT. It encodes CASSLGGGQNSPLHF.

This clonotype has just a few counts. The chain combines TRBV6-6 with TRBJ1-6, with 8 positions matching TRBD1. The germline gives CDR1 MNHNY, CDR2 SVGAGI (reference sequence). The V segment lost 0 bases and the J segment 8 bases; nucleotides outside the gene matches: 6. The CDR3 length is 16 residues. In nucleotides, the CDR3 is TGTGCCAGCAGTTACTCGACTTCGGGACAGGATTCACCCCTCCACTTT. Residues: CASSYSTSGQDSPLHF.

The CDR3 DNA reads TGCGCCAGCAGCCCTGGAGGGGCCGAGCAGTACTTC. Translated, it gives CASSPGGAEQYF. The J gene is TRBJ2-7, the V gene TRBV5-1; a weak D match, TRBD2 (6 bases). Trimming took 4 bases from V and 6 from J, leaving 11 bases between them. CDR1 SGHRS and CDR2 YFSETQ come from the germline V gene. This CDR3 spans 12 amino acids.

J is TRBJ2-3 and V is TRBV7-2; 7 bases line up with TRBD2. This CDR3 is 16 amino acids long. The junction had 7 bases not matched to a gene; V was cut back by 1 base and J by 3 bases. Germline V gives CDR1 SGHTA, CDR2 FQGNSA. CDR3 region: CASSLVGGGSTDTQYF. Written as DNA, the CDR3 is TGTGCCAGCAGCTTAGTGGGCGGGGGATCTACAGATACGCAGTATTTT.

V is TRBV7-2 and J is TRBJ1-5; a possible D gene is TRBD1 (5 bases). V lost 3 bases and J 4 bases, leaving 7 bases between the germline ends. The V gene's germline CDR1 is SGHTA and CDR2 FQGNSA. The CDR3 sequence is 13 residues long. CDR3 DNA sequence: TGTGCCAGCAGCTTGGGGACGAATCAGCCCCAGCATTTT. Translating it yields CASSLGTNQPQHF. Drawing the rest from reference TRBV7-2 and TRBJ1-5, the complete variable domain is GAGVSQSPSNKVTEKGKDVELRCDPISGHTALYWYRQSLGQGLEFLIYFQGNSAPDKSGLPSDRFSAERTGGSVSTLTIQRTQQEDSAVYLCASSLGTNQPQHFGDGTRLSIL.

The chain recombines TRBV27 with TRBJ1-5; TRBD1 is a possible D gene (6 bases). Germline V CDR1 and CDR2: MNHEY, SMNVEV (reference sequence). The CDR3 spans 13 residues. V dropped 7 bases and J dropped 5 bases, with 12 bases sitting between them. This CDR3 reads CASTWGRDQPQHF. In DNA form, the CDR3 reads TGTGCCAGCACCTGGGGGCGCGATCAGCCCCAGCATTTT.

The chain is built from TRBV11-2 and TRBJ2-1; TRBD2 aligns across 11 bases. J lost 5 bases, V lost 0 bases, and 3 bases had no gene match. Germline CDR1 and CDR2: SGHAT and FQNNGV. The CDR3 extends over 16 amino acids. CDR3 loop: CASSLELAGGHNEQFF. The CDR3 DNA sequence: TGTGCCAGCAGCTTAGAGCTAGCGGGGGGCCACAATGAGCAGTTCTTC.

This clonotype was observed a handful of times. The chain carries TRBV19 and TRBJ2-7, with D maybe TRBD1 (6 bases). In germline, CDR1 is LNHDA, CDR2 SQIVND (reference sequence). The CDR3 is 14 amino acids. V gave up 9 bases and J gave up 0 bases, with 15 bases separating them. CDR3 nucleotide sequence: TGTGCCAGCACAAACAGGGCCGGCTCCTACGAGCAGTACTTC. Translated, it gives CASTNRAGSYEQYF.

This sequence joins TRBV7-8 and TRBJ2-2; D remains unclear. CDR1 and CDR2 (germline): SGHVS, FQNEAQ. The CDR3 has 15 residues. V was pared by 1 base and J by 7 bases, with 13 bases between. The CDR3 DNA reads as TGTGCCAGCAGCTTAGAGTGGGGTCTGGGCGGGGAGCTGTTTTTT. It yields the protein CASSLEWGLGGELFF.

This chain uses TRBV7-9 with TRBJ2-3; TRBD2 agrees at 8 bases. V lost 2 bases, J lost 2 bases, and 15 bases stayed unmatched. CDR1 is SEHNR, CDR2 FQNEAQ, per germline (reference sequence). The CDR3 sequence is 19 residues long. CDR3 sequence (DNA): TGTGCCAGCAGCTTATCGGTAATAGCGGGGCCACTACTCACAGATACGCAGTATTTT. Its protein is CASSLSVIAGPLLTDTQYF.

This clonotype was recorded only once. J is TRBJ2-3 and V is TRBV6-2 or TRBV6-3; possible D gene TRBD2, 6 bases. Per the germline V gene, CDR1 is MNHEY and CDR2 is SVGEGT. The CDR3 contains 11 residues. The V end lost 6 bases, the J end lost 9 bases, and 10 bases lay between the germline ends. The CDR3 here is CASSQAGTQYF. Written as DNA, the CDR3 is TGTGCCAGCAGCCAGGCGGGGACGCAGTATTTT.

This clonotype was found a few times. The chain combines TRBV12-3 or TRBV12-4 with TRBJ1-1, with 9 nucleotides matching TRBD1. The CDR3 has 16 amino acids. The V gene end was trimmed by 6 bases and the J gene end by 5 bases; junction bases not matched to a gene: 13. The CDR3 region has the DNA TGTGCCAGCAGCTCAACTACCACAGGGGGCAGGACTGAAGCTTTCTTT. The encoded protein is CASSSTTTGGRTEAFF.

The CDR3, as DNA: TGTGCCAGCAGTCCCCTTACCCCGACAGGCGTCGACTTTGGCTACACCTTC. It encodes CASSPLTPTGVDFGYTF. This sequence joins TRBV27 and TRBJ1-2; D perhaps matches TRBD1 (6 bases). Between the trimmed V and J ends, which lost 5 bases and 7 bases, there was a span of 26 bases. Per the germline V gene, CDR1 is MNHEY and CDR2 is SMNVEV (reference sequence). There are 17 residues in the CDR3.

V usage is TRBV28 and J usage is TRBJ2-7, with TRBD1 matching over 7 bases. The trim removed 6 bases at V and 0 bases at J, leaving 8 bases unmatched. The germline CDR1 and CDR2 sequences are MDHEN and SYDVKM. This CDR3 is 15 amino acids long. In DNA, the CDR3 is TGTGCCAGCAGCTTGGGACAGCCCTTCTCCTACGAGCAGTACTTC. This codes for CASSLGQPFSYEQYF. The full variable domain, completed using reference TRBV28 and TRBJ2-7, is DVKVTQSSRYLVKRTGEKVFLECVQDMDHENMFWYRQDPGLGLRLIYFSYDVKMKEKGDIPEGYSVSREKKERFSLILESASTNQTSMYLCASSLGQPFSYEQYFGPGTRLTVT.

This clonotype was seen more than once but under ten times. V and J are TRBV6-6 and TRBJ1-5; D perhaps matches TRBD1 (5 bases). Germline V gene sequence: CDR1 MNHNY, CDR2 SVGAGI (reference sequence). The CDR3 totals 16 residues. Trimming stripped 2 bases from V and 2 bases from J, with 13 bases between. The CDR3 DNA sequence: TGTGCCAGCAGTTACGTGCTTGGGGCAGGCAATCAGCCCCAGCATTTT. Translated, it gives CASSYVLGAGNQPQHF.

This rearrangement joins TRBV12-3 or TRBV12-4 to TRBJ1-1, with unresolved D. The CDR3 length is 14 residues. V dropped 1 base and J dropped 0 bases, with 6 bases sitting between them. CDR3 sequence reads: CASSLVDLNTEAFF. The DNA of the CDR3 is TGTGCCAGCAGTTTAGTCGACCTGAACACTGAAGCTTTCTTT.

This clonotype was counted only a few times. V is TRBV12-3 or TRBV12-4 and J is TRBJ1-2; tentative D call: TRBD1 (6 bases). The CDR3 has 14 amino acids. The V end was cut by 2 bases, the J end by 4 bases, with 11 bases between. CDR3 protein: CASSLTGWVYGYTF. The CDR3 nucleotides are TGTGCCAGCAGTTTAACAGGGTGGGTCTATGGCTACACCTTC.

This clonotype came up a few times. The V gene is TRBV6-5, the J gene TRBJ1-3, with D possibly matching TRBD1 (6 bases). This CDR3 spans 17 amino acids. Trimming stripped 10 bases from V and 0 bases from J, with 22 bases between. Germline CDR1 MNHEY, CDR2 SVGAGI. CDR3 residues: CAITVPGGLYSGNTIYF. CDR3 nucleotides: TGTGCCATAACCGTCCCCGGGGGCCTTTACTCTGGAAACACCATATATTTT.

This clonotype was seen a handful of times. The V call is TRBV19, the J call TRBJ1-1; D gene ambiguous. V was pared by 7 bases and J by 4 bases, with 13 bases between. The length of the CDR3 is 13 residues. Germline assignment: CDR1 LNHDA and CDR2 SQIVND (reference sequence). The CDR3 bases are TGTGCCAGTACCGCGGGGAGGATCACTGAAGCTTTCTTT. Its protein product is CASTAGRITEAFF.

The V and J genes are TRBV29-1 and TRBJ1-2; 7 nucleotides match TRBD1. This CDR3 region has 12 residues. The V gene's germline CDR1 is SQVTM and CDR2 ANQGSEA. Trimming took 4 bases from V and 4 from J; bases not matched to a gene: 3. The CDR3 is CSVGQGLYGYTF. The CDR3 DNA reads TGCAGCGTTGGACAGGGTCTCTATGGCTACACCTTC.